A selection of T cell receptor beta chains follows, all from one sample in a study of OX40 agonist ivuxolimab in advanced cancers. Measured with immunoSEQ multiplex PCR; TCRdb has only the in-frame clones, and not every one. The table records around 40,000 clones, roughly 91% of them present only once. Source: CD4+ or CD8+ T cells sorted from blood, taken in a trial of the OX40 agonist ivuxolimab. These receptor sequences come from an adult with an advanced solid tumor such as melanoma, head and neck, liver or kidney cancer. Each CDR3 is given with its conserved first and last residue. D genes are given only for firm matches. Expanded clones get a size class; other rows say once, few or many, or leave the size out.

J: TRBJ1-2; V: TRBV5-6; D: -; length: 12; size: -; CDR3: CASSLGDGGYTF; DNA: TGTGCCAGCAGCCTAGGGGATGGGGGCTACACCTTC
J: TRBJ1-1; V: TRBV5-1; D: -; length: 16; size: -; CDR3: CASSLASFEMNTEAFF; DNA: TGCGCCAGCAGCTTGGCCAGCTTCGAGATGAACACTGAAGCTTTCTTT
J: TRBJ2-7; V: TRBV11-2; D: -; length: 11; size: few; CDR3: CASSPDYEQYF; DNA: TGTGCCAGCAGCCCCGACTACGAGCAGTACTTC
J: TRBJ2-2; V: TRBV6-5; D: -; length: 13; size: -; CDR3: CASSYSHTGELFF; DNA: TGTGCCAGCAGTTACTCCCACACCGGGGAGCTGTTTTTT
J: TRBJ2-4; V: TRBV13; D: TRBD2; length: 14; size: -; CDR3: CASSLRGTKNIQYF; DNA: TGTGCCAGCAGCTTGCGGGGGACCAAAAACATTCAGTACTTC
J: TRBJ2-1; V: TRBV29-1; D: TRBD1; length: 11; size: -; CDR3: CSVDRGNEQFF; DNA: TGCAGCGTAGACAGGGGGAATGAGCAGTTCTTC
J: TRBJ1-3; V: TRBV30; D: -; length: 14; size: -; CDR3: CAWDPGSSGNTIYF; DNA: TGTGCCTGGGACCCGGGGAGCTCTGGAAACACCATATATTTT
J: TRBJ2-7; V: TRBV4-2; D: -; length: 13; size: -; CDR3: CASSQGVSYEQYF; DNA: TGTGCCAGCAGCCAAGGGGTCTCCTACGAGCAGTACTTC
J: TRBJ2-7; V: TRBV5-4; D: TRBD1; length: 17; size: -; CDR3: CASSLGRWDRPSYEQYF; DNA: TGTGCCAGCAGTTTAGGCCGGTGGGACAGGCCATCCTACGAGCAGTACTTC
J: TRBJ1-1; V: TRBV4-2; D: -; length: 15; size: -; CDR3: CASSQGSGENTEAFF; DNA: TGTGCCAGCAGCCAAGGTTCAGGGGAGAACACTGAAGCTTTCTTT
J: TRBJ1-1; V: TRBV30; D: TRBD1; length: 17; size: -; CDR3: CAWSPTWDRSMDTEAFF; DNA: TGTGCCTGGAGTCCCACCTGGGACAGGTCAATGGACACTGAAGCTTTCTTT